This T cell receptor (beta chain) was profiled in a study of T-cell reconstitution after alpha-beta-depleted transplantation in children. Study-wide results and limits: From surviving recipient T cells and thymic progenitors came the high day-60 TCRbeta diversity observed in some patients.

A library of TCRbeta sequences, prepared with unique molecular identifiers, was generated. Each CDR3 protein gets one entry after TCRdb re-called the PCR reads with MiXCR. In the table there are about 510,000 distinct CDR3 sequences, roughly 10% of which are singletons. Germline CDR1 is SGHVS and CDR2 is FQNEAQ. Trimming stripped 4 bases from V and 4 bases from J, with 19 bases between. This CDR3 comprises 16 residues. Of note for this clonotype: Its antigen is not identified.

The source material was PBMCs, mostly from graft donor cells, sampled 180 days after TCRalphabeta/CD19-depleted stem cell transplant. This TCR derives from a female patient under 10 years old who had a stem cell transplant for aplastic anemia, so the T cells may come from the graft donor. The chain joins TRBV7-8 to TRBJ1-1; D remains ambiguous. CDR3 sequence (DNA): TGTGCCAGCAGCTCCCGATCACCCCGCGGGGTCACTGAAGCTTTCTTT. Amino acids: CASSSRSPRGVTEAFF.